This entry features one T cell receptor (beta chain) sequence. This clone was observed once. Its antigen is unknown. No much larger clone is present one base from it, and per-base qualities are unavailable. The label giving this sample's time point can be read as: more than three weeks on oral tofacitinib. What this sample's treatment or condition label stands for: oral pan-JAK inhibitor, 5-10 mg twice daily. Lesional scalp punch biopsies and peripheral blood were obtained from alopecia areata patients. After PBMCs were isolated by density centrifugation and stained for CD3, CD4 and CD8, a FACSAria was used to sort CD4+ and CD8+ T cells. These data originate in a study of CD8+ T cells in alopecia areata (dated by TCRdb to between 2017 and 2018). For the wider study: Treated patients were enrolled in an open-label pilot trial of oral tofacitinib at 5 to 10 mg twice daily for moderate-to-severe alopecia areata. For the treated patients, the SALT score, which quantifies what percentage of scalp surface area is affected, served as the measure of disease severity. TCRbeta CDR3 regions were amplified by immunoSEQ multiplex PCR with 35 Vbeta forward and 13 Jbeta reverse primers. Scalp clonality was compared among normal scalp (n=4), patchy alopecia areata scalp (n=8), and alopecia totalis/universalis scalp (n=8). Patients received tofacitinib for 6 to 18 months and were then followed off drug for 6 months to check for delayed response and recurrence. In humans, TCRbeta sequencing was performed on scalp tissue and on sorted CD4+ and CD8+ peripheral blood T cells from healthy controls and from patients with patchy or totalis/universalis alopecia areata. The RNA source kit depended on sample type: the PAXgene miRNA kit for fixed scalp, the miRNeasy kit for PBMCs, and the RNeasy kit for mouse skin. Biopsies were taken from tofacitinib-treated patients at baseline and again at 4 and 24 weeks into treatment, and several of those patients also had a later scalp biopsy. To study T cell clonal expansion in alopecia areata, the researchers applied high-throughput TCRbeta sequencing to both the C3H/HeJ mouse model and human patients.

The study at large found these results: The treated cohort was small, with a single nonresponder, so links between baseline CD8+ expansion and response need larger studies. Unlike mouse skin, where gammadelta T cells dominate, normal human skin contains resident alphabeta T cells that get sequenced too, which complicates analysis of the scalp TCR repertoire. Tofacitinib significantly decreased scalp clonality and the number of expanded CD8+ clones among the top 100 scalp clones. Higher clonality and more expanded CD8+ clones were observed in lesional scalp than in normal scalp, particularly in alopecia totalis/universalis, a finding suggestive of antigenic drive. During tofacitinib treatment, many expanded lesional clones remained in scalp and blood, and this persistence may partly explain relapse after treatment is stopped. TCR sequences shared between patients were less clear than in mice, possibly partly because of HLA diversity in the patient population.

The method was the immunoSEQ multiplex PCR assay. RNA was extracted from all samples and reverse transcribed into cDNA as template for TCR sequencing. First-strand cDNA was synthesized using SuperScript III with a 2:1 mix of oligo-dT and random hexamers. A synthetic immune receptor repertoire was used to assess amplification bias, and residual bias was removed computationally. Concerning the study's data processing: Raw reads were preprocessed to remove errors, and CDR3 was defined by IMGT conventions from the conserved cysteine to phenylalanine. Clonality was computed as 1 minus the Shannon entropy, with the entropy normalized by log2 of the number of productive unique TCRs. Whether scalp clones were CD4 or CD8 was inferred by matching scalp TCRbeta sequences against CD4 and CD8 repertoires sorted from blood. The table was pulled from immuneACCESS by TCRdb, which kept in-frame rearrangements only. Such tables lose some clones; where checked, under half of the loss comes from unresolved V genes, and the rest has no known cause. The DNA was the basis for D and trimming; V, J and clone size are from that table. Present in this sample are about 210,000 clones, over 60% of which were seen just once. Together, the top ten hold more than 3.5% of the sample.

The CDR3 holds 16 amino acids from the cysteine to the phenylalanine. The CDR3 DNA has 48 bases and is translated from base 1. From the germline V gene, CDR1 is SGHRS and CDR2 is YFSETQ. V and J are trimmed by 0 bases and 5 bases, and the gene matches miss 6 bases of the junction. The sequencing used CD4+ T cells sorted from blood, collected at week 4, from a patient treated with tofacitinib. The rearrangement combines TRBV5-1 with TRBJ2-5; the central 11 bases match TRBD2. This receptor was identified in a human donor with alopecia areata. The CDR3 protein is CASSLVVAGGPETQYF. The sequence in DNA is TGCGCCAGCAGCTTGGTCGTAGCGGGGGGGCCGGAGACCCAGTACTTC.